The clone carrying this T cell receptor beta chain has ten or more counts. What it binds is unknown. At one end, the junction sequence differs from germline, possibly due to a read error. The sample contains more than one DNA sequence encoding this CDR3. Nobody among the patients had been given any treatment before thyroid surgery. In the original processing: Clinicopathological groups supplied CDR3 differences that were used to build a distant-metastasis classifier for papillary thyroid cancer. TCRdb called clones again from the PCR reads with MiXCR. TCRdb's processing, not the study's, gives the V and J calls here. The sample consists of about 35,000 clones, approximately 32% of them appearing once. CDR1 and CDR2 (germline): MNHNS, SASEGT. The CDR3 runs 16 residues. The data stem from a study of metastatic and nonmetastatic thyroid tumors. As for the study in general: Repertoires were compared across blood and tumor or nodule tissue from malignant and benign thyroid patients.

Study-level results: It was reported that TCR beta diversity was significantly higher in malignant thyroid tumors than benign nodules, in blood and tumor.

The rearrangement links TRBV6-1 to TRBJ2-1; no reliable D call. The source material was blood. This receptor was identified in a female donor with papillary thyroid cancer or a benign thyroid nodule (not recorded which). Some clones in this sample may be carry-over from other donors' samples. The CDR3 spells CASSESPGSSYNEQFF. DNA for the CDR3: TGTGCCAGCAGTGAAAGTCCGGGTAGCTCCTATAATGAGCAGTTCTTC.